Listed below are T cell receptor beta chains from one sample, sequenced in a study of early T cells in non-severe SARS-CoV-2 infection. MiXCR, run by TCRdb on the 5' RACE reads, gives a single entry per CDR3 protein. The sample records approximately 43,000 distinct CDR3 sequences, 7.1% being singletons. Sequenced: whole blood. The source is an adult who was a healthcare worker with PCR-confirmed SARS-CoV-2 infection or an uninfected control (not recorded which). Both conserved end residues are part of each CDR3.

TRBV5-5,TRBJ1-5,CASSLPGVGNQPQHF
TRBV12-3/TRBV12-4,TRBJ1-6,CASSPGTVDYNSPLHF
TRBV7-9,TRBJ2-1,CASSLGVQGRYNEQFF
TRBV5-1,TRBJ2-7,CASSLGPGGEQYF
TRBV10-3,TRBJ2-6,CAITSGDHSGANVLTF
TRBV6-1,TRBJ1-2,CASTMTGKISNYGYTF
TRBV27,TRBJ2-2,CATQDDRANTGELFF
TRBV11-3,TRBJ2-7,CASSLAAGGPYEQYF
TRBV11-2,TRBJ2-7,CASSRGQVYEQYF
TRBV7-9,TRBJ2-3,CASRSTDTQYF
TRBV5-4,TRBJ2-2,CASSLKVGPNTGELFF
TRBV3-1,TRBJ2-3,CASSQVLGSTDTQYF
TRBV29-1,TRBJ2-7,CSALTGGPYEQYF
TRBV19,TRBJ1-2,CASSALGGSNYGYTF
TRBV12-3/TRBV12-4,TRBJ1-3,CASSTGYSGNTIYF
TRBV10-2,TRBJ2-7,CASSEYQGVYEQYF
TRBV4-1,TRBJ1-1,CASSFTPGQGENTEAFF
TRBV6-6,TRBJ2-3,CASSYGGFGGHTDTQYF
TRBV10-2,TRBJ1-5,CASNPTGQTDQPQHF
TRBV2,TRBJ2-1,CASSEEGGNEQFF
TRBV20-1,TRBJ1-1,CSAKTGATEAFF
TRBV12-3/TRBV12-4,TRBJ2-3,CASTRTDTQYF
TRBV6-2/TRBV6-3,TRBJ2-1,CASSGRQGSSYNEQFF
TRBV7-2,TRBJ2-7,CASSEMTGSYEQYF
TRBV20-1,TRBJ2-1,CSARASGQGGNEQFF
TRBV19,TRBJ1-6,CASSTGTEGNSPLHF
TRBV27,TRBJ2-7,CASSLRDRDNEQYF
TRBV20-1,TRBJ2-1,CSARGLQPTNEQFF
TRBV5-5,TRBJ1-1,CASSSGLQIAEAFF
TRBV12-3/TRBV12-4,TRBJ2-3,CASSLGSFTDTQYF
TRBV15,TRBJ2-2,CATSRPDRDTGELFF
TRBV7-6,TRBJ2-3,CASSLKGGGSVDTQYF
TRBV6-5,TRBJ2-5,CASTGAGGQETQYF
TRBV4-3,TRBJ2-7,CASSQDRGIAGRAYEQYF
TRBV6-5,TRBJ2-5,CASSYSKAAETQYF
TRBV7-9,TRBJ2-5,CASSLSSGRETQYF
TRBV3-1,TRBJ2-5,CASSRPGLVRETQYF
TRBV7-9,TRBJ2-7,CASSLAFSKAYEQYF
TRBV5-6,TRBJ2-5,CATLNGLAGAETQYF
TRBV12-5,TRBJ2-3,CASVSLVTDTQYF
TRBV2,TRBJ2-7,CASRPDAYEQYF
TRBV7-2,TRBJ2-2,CASSLGQATNTGELFF
TRBV27,TRBJ2-2,CASSFRGATNTGELFF
TRBV19,TRBJ1-4,CASVPHRGTGEKLFF
TRBV2,TRBJ1-2,CASSEIPIGSGEGYTF
TRBV20-1,TRBJ2-3,CSARRTDTQYF
TRBV7-9,TRBJ2-7,CASSSLKISLSGYAHEQYF
TRBV6-5,TRBJ1-1,CASSNRAGGTEAFF
TRBV5-1,TRBJ2-1,CASSLLAGGYNEQFF
TRBV3-1,TRBJ2-3,CASSQGTGKDTQYF
TRBV7-9,TRBJ2-7,CASSSTGTYEQYF
TRBV11-2,TRBJ1-2,CASSLAAANYGYTF
TRBV7-2,TRBJ1-6,CASSLAQGYNSPLHF
TRBV20-1,TRBJ2-7,CSVQETYEQYF
TRBV5-4,TRBJ2-7,CASSLGGSAGLAINEQYF
TRBV7-9,TRBJ2-2,CASSGAGTTNTGELFF
TRBV7-2,TRBJ2-1,CASSPHWGRGGNEQFF
TRBV6-5,TRBJ2-3,CASRPRGRLDTQYF
TRBV20-1,TRBJ2-6,CSAARGRGANVLTF